These 8 T cell receptor beta chains were sequenced from one sample in a study of PD-1 blockade in classical Hodgkin lymphoma. Every patient had relapsed following autologous stem cell transplantation, and cohorts differed in brentuximab vedotin exposure. Libraries were prepared by immunoSEQ multiplex PCR; TCRdb keeps only in-frame clonotypes and omits some of them. The sample has 50,000 to 85,000 clones, 70% to 75% seen once; the top ten hold approximately 9.9%. This specimen consisted of peripheral blood mononuclear cells (PBMCs), obtained before the second cycle of nivolumab. Receptors originate from a human donor with classical Hodgkin lymphoma.

This clone was found a few times. The V call is TRBV10-2, the J call TRBJ1-6; D unclear. V lost 2 bases and J lost 9, with 14 bases in between. Per germline, CDR1 WSHSY and CDR2 SAAADI. The CDR3 sequence is 15 residues long. The CDR3 reads CASSEIRSPASPLHF. CDR3 in DNA: TGCGCCAGCAGTGAGATCCGATCTCCAGCTTCACCCCTCCACTTT.

This clone appeared a single time. J is TRBJ2-2 and V is TRBV30, with 12 bases that match TRBD2. V lost 6 bases and J lost 10; bases outside the gene matches: 3. This CDR3 has 12 residues. The germline V gene has CDR1 GTSNPN and CDR2 SVGIG (reference sequence). The CDR3 nucleotides are TGTGCCTGCGGACTAGCGGGGTCGGAGCTGTTTTTT. It specifies CACGLAGSELFF.

The rearrangement joins TRBV5-1 to TRBJ2-6, with D uncertain. Germline-derived CDR1 and CDR2 are SGHRS and YFSETQ. V was shortened by 4 bases and J by 0 bases, with 11 bases between the two germline ends. The CDR3 is made up of 16 amino acids. As DNA, the CDR3 is TGCGCCAGCAGCCGCGACGGTGGCTCTGGGGCCAACGTCCTGACTTTC. Its translation is CASSRDGGSGANVLTF.

In this sample, this clone turned up a few times. This rearrangement joins TRBV28 to TRBJ2-7; no definite D call. The CDR3 is 15 amino acids. Germline CDR1 MDHEN, CDR2 SYDVKM. Trimming removed 3 bases from V and 5 bases from J, with 17 bases in between. Here the CDR3 DNA reads TGTGCCAGCAGTTTGCTTTCCGCTGGTGGAGACGAGCAGTACTTC. Translation: CASSLLSAGGDEQYF.

The chain employs TRBV25-1 and TRBJ1-1, with 7 bases fitting TRBD1. Losses at the gene ends were 5 bases for V and 6 bases for J; bases not matched to a gene: 9. Germline values: CDR1 MGHDK, CDR2 SYGVNS. This CDR3 is 14 amino acids long. CDR3 loop: CASSFGTAGAEAFF. In nucleotides, the CDR3 is TGTGCCAGCAGTTTCGGGACAGCGGGCGCTGAAGCTTTCTTT.

This clone has more than one count but fewer than ten. The V call is TRBV5-1, the J call TRBJ2-7; 9 bases agree with TRBD1. Trimming took 3 bases from V and 3 from J; bases not matched to a gene: 7. The germline CDR1 and CDR2 sequences are SGHRS and YFSETQ. CDR3 length equals 15 residues. CDR3 protein: CASSWGGQGYYEQYF. The CDR3 DNA is TGCGCCAGCAGCTGGGGGGGACAGGGATACTACGAGCAGTACTTC.

This chain joins TRBV4-2 and TRBJ1-4; D might be TRBD1 (6 bases). The CDR3 has 11 residues. Germline V CDR1 and CDR2: LGHNA, YNFKEQ. The germline V and J ends were trimmed by 9 bases and 11 bases, with 13 bases remaining between them. The CDR3 region is CASGGADKLFF. The CDR3 DNA reads TGTGCCAGTGGGGGGGCGGACAAACTGTTTTTT.

V is TRBV19 and J is TRBJ1-6; 7 bases align to TRBD1. The trim removed 4 bases at V and 16 bases at J, leaving 4 bases unmatched. This CDR3 has 11 residues. Germline V gene data show CDR1 as LNHDA and CDR2 as SQIVND (reference sequence). The CDR3 DNA sequence: TGTGCCAGTAGTACGACAGGGACTCTCCACTTT. Translation gives CASSTTGTLHF.